The 3 T cell receptor beta chains below were found in one sample sequenced in a study of shared clonotypes between healthy human individuals. Assay used: immunoSEQ multiplex PCR; TCRdb lists only in-frame clones, some missing. This repertoire shows under 2.5 million clones, around 92% found once; its top ten account for 0.37%. Sequencing was done on a sample of naive CD4+ T cells from PBMCs. Stated subset: CD45RA+ positively selected. The origin of the receptors is a young man in good health. Some clones in this sample may be carry-over from other donors' samples.

The chain recombines TRBV7-2 with TRBJ2-7; perhaps D is TRBD1 or TRBD2 (6 bases each). The CDR3 has 16 residues. V shed 3 bases and J shed 6 bases, with 21 bases lying between them. Germline V gene lookup returns CDR1 SGHTA and CDR2 FQGNSA. CDR3 sequence: CASSFQSGAAVSEQYF. DNA of the CDR3: TGTGCCAGCAGCTTCCAATCGGGGGCCGCAGTTAGCGAGCAGTACTTC.

The chain has TRBV19 and TRBJ2-7, with TRBD2 matching 13 bases. This CDR3 region has 19 residues. The germline gives CDR1 LNHDA, CDR2 SQIVND (reference sequence). V shed 6 bases, J shed 1 base, and the junction held 15 bases outside the gene matches. CDR3 sequence: CASSLRPGLAGSPSYEQYF. Written as DNA, the CDR3 is TGTGCCAGTAGCCTAAGACCGGGACTAGCGGGGAGCCCTTCCTACGAGCAGTACTTC.

V is TRBV28 and J is TRBJ2-2, with D perhaps matching TRBD2 (6 bases). This CDR3 contains 15 residues. Per the germline V gene, CDR1 is MDHEN and CDR2 is SYDVKM. V was pared by 5 bases and J by 5 bases, with 15 bases between. The CDR3, as DNA: TGTGCCAGCAGTACGCGGGGACGATCAACCGGGGAGCTGTTTTTT. Translating gives CASSTRGRSTGELFF. Together with reference TRBV28 and TRBJ2-2, the CDR3 gives the full variable domain: DVKVTQSSRYLVKRTGEKVFLECVQDMDHENMFWYRQDPGLGLRLIYFSYDVKMKEKGDIPEGYSVSREKKERFSLILESASTNQTSMYLCASSTRGRSTGELFFGEGSRLTVL.